These 7 T cell receptor beta chains came from one sample sequenced in a study of T cell responses to AZD1222 COVID-19 vaccine. Assay used: immunoSEQ multiplex PCR; TCRdb lists only in-frame clones, some missing. The top ten clones hold roughly 0.5% of a sample with about 270,000 clones, around 93% of them seen once. This material consisted of peripheral blood, taken 28 days after the second AZD1222 dose. These receptors were collected from an adult who received the AZD1222 COVID-19 vaccine.

The chain has TRBV6-1 and TRBJ2-1; 15 bases are a match to TRBD2. V gave up 4 bases and J gave up 4 bases; unmatched junction bases: 5. The CDR3 loop spans 17 amino acids. Germline V gene data show CDR1 as MNHNS and CDR2 as SASEGT. The DNA for the CDR3 is TGTGCCAGCAGTGGGACTAGCGGGAGGGCCTGGTACAATGAGCAGTTCTTC. Translation: CASSGTSGRAWYNEQFF.

V gene TRBV15 combines with J gene TRBJ2-7; the D is unclear. V lost 1 base, J lost 1 base, and 8 bases lay in between. Germline V gives CDR1 LNHNV, CDR2 YYDKDF (reference sequence). This CDR3 contains 14 residues. The CDR3 region has the DNA TGTGCCACCAGCAGAGTCGACGGGTCCTACGAGCAGTACTTC. It codes for CATSRVDGSYEQYF.

The chain couples TRBV28 to TRBJ1-1; D call uncertain. This CDR3 spans 14 amino acids. Germline V gene sequence: CDR1 MDHEN, CDR2 SYDVKM. Trimming pared 6 bases from V and 5 bases from J, leaving 16 bases between. The CDR3 sequence is CASRPALPRTEAFF. The CDR3 DNA is TGTGCCAGCAGGCCCGCCCTCCCGCGAACTGAAGCTTTCTTT.

This clone was recorded a few times. CDR3 bases: TGTGCCAGCAGCCAAGATGGGGGTAACTCCTACAATGAGCAGTTCTTC. It encodes CASSQDGGNSYNEQFF. The chain joins TRBV4-2 to TRBJ2-1, with D perhaps TRBD1 or TRBD2 (5 bases each). In germline, CDR1 is LGHNA, CDR2 YNFKEQ. The CDR3 extends over 16 amino acids. Trimming stripped 0 bases from V and 0 bases from J, with 9 bases between.

This clone was detected only once. This chain uses TRBV3-1 (or the pseudogene TRBV3-2) with TRBJ1-4; TRBD1 is a possible D gene (6 bases). Trimming took off 0 bases at V and 6 bases at J, with 14 bases between the two ends. Germline CDR1 reads LGHDT; CDR2 reads YNNKEL (reference sequence). The CDR3 consists of 16 residues. The CDR3 DNA reads TGTGCCAGCAGCCAAGAGGGGGCAGGGATACATGAAAAACTGTTTTTT. Translated: CASSQEGAGIHEKLFF.

The V gene is TRBV4-3, the J gene TRBJ2-1; a weak D match, TRBD1 (7 bases). The CDR3 contains 13 residues. The germline V gene encodes CDR1 LGHNA and CDR2 YSLEER. The ends were cut back, 6 bases at V and 9 bases at J, with 15 bases in the middle. Here the CDR3 DNA reads TGCGCCAGCAGGCAGGAGGGGGCTGGTGAGCAGTTCTTC. Protein product: CASRQEGAGEQFF.

The rearrangement joins TRBV28 to TRBJ1-1; no clear D. The CDR3 totals 15 residues. Germline V lookup: CDR1 MDHEN, CDR2 SYDVKM. V lost 4 bases, J lost 3 bases, and 15 bases lay in between. CDR3 sequence reads: CASSSLSSDYTEAFF. In DNA, the CDR3 is TGTGCCAGCAGTTCCCTTAGCAGTGATTACACTGAAGCTTTCTTT.